These 8 T cell receptor beta chains were all obtained from the same sample, sequenced in a study of OX40 agonist ivuxolimab in advanced cancers. Repertoires were generated with immunoSEQ multiplex PCR, while TCRdb's copy carries only in-frame clones and drops some. The repertoire consists of tens of thousands of clones, with 70% to 90% occurring once and the leading ten covering about 0.69%. This sample comprised CD4+ or CD8+ T cells sorted from blood, obtained in a trial of the OX40 agonist ivuxolimab. These receptors were collected from an adult with an advanced solid tumor such as melanoma, head and neck, liver or kidney cancer.

The genes are TRBV6-5 and TRBJ1-2; the D is unclear. Germline V gene lookup returns CDR1 MNHEY and CDR2 SVGAGI. Trimming stripped 6 bases from V and 5 bases from J, with 13 bases between. CDR3 size: 13 residues. The CDR3 DNA is TGTGCCAGCAGCGATGGAGGGAGGTATGGCTACACCTTC. Protein product: CASSDGGRYGYTF.

The V call is TRBV7-2, the J call TRBJ1-2, with 7 bases that match TRBD1. The CDR3 has 16 amino acids. Per germline, CDR1 SGHTA and CDR2 FQGNSA. Unmatched junction bases numbered 7, after V lost 1 base and J lost 2 bases. The CDR3: CASSLDRWTGNYGYTF. The CDR3 DNA is TGTGCCAGCAGCTTAGATCGTTGGACAGGCAACTATGGCTACACCTTC.

The chain employs TRBV5-1 and TRBJ1-4; maybe TRBD1 (6 bases). Germline V lookup: CDR1 SGHRS, CDR2 YFSETQ. The CDR3 extends over 15 amino acids. Between the trimmed V and J ends, which lost 4 bases and 2 bases, there was a span of 12 bases. CDR3 sequence: CASSISTGTNEKLFF. CDR3 coding DNA: TGCGCCAGCAGCATCTCGACAGGTACTAATGAAAAACTGTTTTTT.

The rearrangement uses TRBV13 and TRBJ1-2; TRBD1 is a possible D gene (5 bases). V was trimmed by 5 bases and J by 3 bases, leaving 13 bases between them. This CDR3 spans 14 amino acids. Germline V gene sequence: CDR1 PRHDT, CDR2 FYEKMQ (reference sequence). The CDR3 region is CASSGAGIDYGYTF. The CDR3 DNA reads as TGTGCCAGCAGCGGTGCAGGGATCGACTATGGCTACACCTTC.

The V call is TRBV6-5, the J call TRBJ2-2, with 9 bases lining up with TRBD1. V was pared by 8 bases and J by 4 bases, with 5 bases of the junction left unmatched. Germline loops: CDR1 MNHEY, CDR2 SVGAGI. This CDR3 is built from 14 residues. CDR3 nucleotide sequence: TGTGCCAGCCGGGGACAGGGCGGCACCGGGGAGCTGTTTTTT. It specifies CASRGQGGTGELFF.

This CDR3 reads CASSLGAVNIGETQYF. For the CDR3, the DNA is TGCGCCAGCAGCTTGGGGGCGGTCAACATCGGAGAGACCCAGTACTTC. The V gene is TRBV5-1, the J gene TRBJ2-5; D gene ambiguous. CDR1 is SGHRS, CDR2 YFSETQ, per germline. The CDR3 runs 16 residues. V lost 0 bases, J lost 4 bases, and 16 bases lay in between.

This clone showed up just once. The CDR3 loop is CASSIDHRGGNQPQHF. The CDR3 nucleotides read TGTGCCAGTAGTATAGATCACAGGGGAGGCAATCAGCCCCAGCATTTT. This chain uses TRBV19 with TRBJ1-5, with 7 bases aligning to TRBD1. Looked up from germline, CDR1 is LNHDA and CDR2 is SQIVND (reference sequence). The CDR3 totals 16 residues. V shed 0 bases, J shed 2 bases, and the junction held 4 bases outside the gene matches.

This clone came up a few times. The chain is built from TRBV6-1 and TRBJ1-6; unclear D gene. Germline V gene sequence: CDR1 MNHNS, CDR2 SASEGT. V lost 10 bases and J lost 7, with 11 bases in between. The CDR3 runs to 12 residues. CDR3 residues: CATRTGNSPLHF. DNA of the CDR3: TGTGCCACCCGGACGGGGAATTCACCCCTCCACTTT.